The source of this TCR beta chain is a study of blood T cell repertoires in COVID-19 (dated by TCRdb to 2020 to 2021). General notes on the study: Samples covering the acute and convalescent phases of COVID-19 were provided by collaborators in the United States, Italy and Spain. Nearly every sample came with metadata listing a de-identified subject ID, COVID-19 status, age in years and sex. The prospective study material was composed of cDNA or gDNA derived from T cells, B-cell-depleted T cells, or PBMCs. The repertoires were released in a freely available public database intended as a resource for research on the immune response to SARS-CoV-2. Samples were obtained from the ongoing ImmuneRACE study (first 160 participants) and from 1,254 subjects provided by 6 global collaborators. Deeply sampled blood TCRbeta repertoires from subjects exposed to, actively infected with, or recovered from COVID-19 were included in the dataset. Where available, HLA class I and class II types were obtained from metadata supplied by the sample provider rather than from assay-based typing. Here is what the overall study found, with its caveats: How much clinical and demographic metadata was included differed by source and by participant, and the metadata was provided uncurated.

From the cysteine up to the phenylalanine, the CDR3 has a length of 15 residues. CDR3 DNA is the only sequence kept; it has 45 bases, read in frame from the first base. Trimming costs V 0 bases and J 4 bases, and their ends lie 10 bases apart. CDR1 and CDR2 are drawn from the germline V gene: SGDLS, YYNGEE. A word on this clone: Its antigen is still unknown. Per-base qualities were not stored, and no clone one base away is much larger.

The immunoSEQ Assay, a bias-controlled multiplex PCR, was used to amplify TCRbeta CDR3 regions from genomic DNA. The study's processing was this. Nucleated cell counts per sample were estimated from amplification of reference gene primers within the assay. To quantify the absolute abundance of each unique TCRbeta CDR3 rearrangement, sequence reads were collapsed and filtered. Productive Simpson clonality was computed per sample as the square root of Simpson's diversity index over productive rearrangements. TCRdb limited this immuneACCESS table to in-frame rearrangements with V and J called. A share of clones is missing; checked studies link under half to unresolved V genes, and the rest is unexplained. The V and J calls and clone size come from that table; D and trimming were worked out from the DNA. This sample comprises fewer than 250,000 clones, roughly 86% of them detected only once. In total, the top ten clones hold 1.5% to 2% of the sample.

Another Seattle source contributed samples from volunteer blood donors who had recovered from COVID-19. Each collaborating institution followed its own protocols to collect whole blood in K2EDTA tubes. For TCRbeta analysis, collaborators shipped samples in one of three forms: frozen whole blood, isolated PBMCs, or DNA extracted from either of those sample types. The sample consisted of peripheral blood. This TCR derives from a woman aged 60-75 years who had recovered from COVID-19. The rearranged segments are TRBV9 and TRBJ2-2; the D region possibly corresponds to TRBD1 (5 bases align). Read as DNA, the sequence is TGTGCCAGCAGCGTAGAACAGGAGCCCACCGGGGAGCTGTTTTTT. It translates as CASSVEQEPTGELFF. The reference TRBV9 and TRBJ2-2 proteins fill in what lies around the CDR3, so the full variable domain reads DSGVTQTPKHLITATGQRVTLRCSPRSGDLSVYWYQQSLDQGLQFLIQYYNGEERAKGNILERFSAQQFPDLHSELNLSSLELGDSALYFCASSVEQEPTGELFFGEGSRLTVL.